This passage covers 20 T cell receptor beta chains from one sample sequenced in a study of blood T cell repertoires in COVID-19. Repertoires were generated with immunoSEQ multiplex PCR, while TCRdb's copy carries only in-frame clones and drops some. The profile shows 410,000 or so clones, 89% of them singletons. Sequencing used peripheral blood. These receptor sequences come from a woman in her 40s with COVID-19, enrolled during active disease.

The J gene is TRBJ2-5, the V gene TRBV11-2; TRBD1 agrees at 7 bases. CDR3 length: 15 amino acids. The V and J ends lost 1 base and 3 bases, in that order; junction bases with no gene match: 5. The germline gives CDR1 SGHAT, CDR2 FQNNGV. This CDR3 is CASSLARDREETQYF. CDR3 coding DNA: TGTGCCAGCAGCTTAGCACGCGACAGGGAAGAGACCCAGTACTTC.

This clone was seen only a few times. V usage is TRBV6-5 and J usage is TRBJ1-2; possible D gene TRBD1, 6 bases. The CDR3 loop spans 13 amino acids. Germline V gives CDR1 MNHEY, CDR2 SVGAGI. V was pared by 7 bases and J by 4 bases, with 13 bases between. CDR3 loop: CASKTRTVYGYTF. CDR3 bases: TGTGCCAGCAAAACTCGGACAGTCTATGGCTACACCTTC.

The chain joins TRBV29-1 to TRBJ2-2, with 13 bases identical to TRBD2. The length of the CDR3 is 16 residues. Per the germline V gene, CDR1 is SQVTM and CDR2 is ANQGSEA. The V segment lost 2 bases and the J segment 6 bases; nucleotides outside the gene matches: 6. The CDR3 sequence: CSVEMGLAGSPGELFF. The CDR3 DNA sequence: TGCAGCGTTGAAATGGGACTAGCGGGGTCCCCCGGGGAGCTGTTTTTT.

V and J are TRBV7-8 and TRBJ2-7; D is uncertain. The ends were cut back, 1 base at V and 2 bases at J, with 12 bases in the middle. Germline-derived CDR1 and CDR2 are SGHVS and FQNEAQ. The CDR3 runs 15 residues. The CDR3 loop reads CASSLELLLTYEQYF. CDR3 coding DNA: TGTGCCAGCAGCTTAGAACTACTTCTGACCTACGAGCAGTACTTC.

The chain joins TRBV7-9 to TRBJ1-3, with TRBD1 identical over 10 bases. Germline V gene sequence: CDR1 SEHNR, CDR2 FQNEAQ (reference sequence). V was clipped by 6 bases and J by 4 bases; unmatched bases: 18. This CDR3 has 19 residues. The CDR3: CASRMVGTGDANRGNTIYF. CDR3 nucleotide sequence: TGTGCCAGCAGAATGGTCGGGACAGGGGACGCTAACCGGGGAAACACCATATATTTT.

The J gene is TRBJ1-6, the V gene TRBV5-1; D not certain. There are 16 residues in the CDR3. The V end was cut by 1 base, the J end by 0 bases, with 8 bases between. Germline CDR1 reads SGHRS; CDR2 reads YFSETQ. Here the CDR3 reads CASSLSISSYNSPLHF. Here the CDR3 DNA reads TGCGCCAGCAGCTTGAGCATATCCTCCTATAATTCACCCCTCCACTTT.

By sample fraction, this clone is medium-sized (0.01 to 0.1%). This rearrangement joins TRBV4-3 to TRBJ2-7, with D possibly being TRBD1 (5 bases). The V gene lost 0 bases and the J gene lost 3 bases, with 12 bases spanning the gap. The CDR3 extends over 15 amino acids. Germline V gene sequence: CDR1 LGHNA, CDR2 YSLEER. The CDR3 DNA is TGCGCCAGCAGCCAAGATAGGGCAGGGAACTACGAGCAGTACTTC. It yields the protein CASSQDRAGNYEQYF.

Comments on this clone: The same CDR3 is also encoded by other DNA sequences in this sample. The V and J genes are TRBV30 and TRBJ1-4; the D gene is possibly TRBD1 (5 bases). V shed 4 bases and J shed 7 bases, with 13 bases lying between them. The germline CDR1 and CDR2 sequences are GTSNPN and SVGIG (reference sequence). The CDR3 covers 13 residues. The CDR3 DNA reads as TGTGCCTGGAATGGCGACAGTGGTGAAAAACTGTTTTTT. Translation: CAWNGDSGEKLFF.

The DNA of the CDR3 is TGTGCCAGCAGCCAGGAAACAGGGGGCGGTCAGCCCCAGCATTTT. The encoded protein is CASSQETGGGQPQHF. The V and J genes are TRBV3-1 (or the pseudogene TRBV3-2) and TRBJ1-5; 9 bases line up with TRBD1. CDR1 and CDR2 from the germline V gene are LGHDT and YNNKEL (reference sequence). The CDR3 spans 15 residues. Unmatched junction bases numbered 6, after V lost 3 bases and J lost 6 bases.

The CDR3, as DNA: TGTGCCAGCAGTCAAGGGACAGGGACCTCCTACGAGCAGTACTTC. It translates to CASSQGTGTSYEQYF. The chain links TRBV7-9 to TRBJ2-7; 9 bases fit TRBD1. The junction had 6 bases not matched to a gene; V was cut back by 6 bases and J by 0 bases. This CDR3 has 15 amino acids. The germline gives CDR1 SEHNR, CDR2 FQNEAQ (reference sequence).

V gene TRBV4-3 combines with J gene TRBJ2-3; 10 bases are shared with TRBD2. This CDR3 spans 16 amino acids. Germline CDR1 is LGHNA and CDR2 is YSLEER. J was trimmed by 3 bases and V by 0 bases; bases with no gene match: 3. CDR3 amino acids: CASSQEATSGTDTQYF. CDR3 nucleotides: TGCGCCAGCAGCCAAGAGGCGACTAGCGGGACAGATACGCAGTATTTT.

The V call is TRBV7-9, the J call TRBJ2-1; 15 bases are a match to TRBD2. Germline V CDR1 and CDR2: SEHNR, FQNEAQ (reference sequence). This CDR3 is built from 15 residues. Trimming removed 4 bases from V and 8 bases from J; junction bases left unmatched: 3. The CDR3 here is CASSWTSGRGDEQFF. DNA of the CDR3: TGTGCCAGCAGCTGGACTAGCGGGAGGGGAGATGAGCAGTTCTTC. The full variable domain, completed using reference TRBV7-9 and TRBJ2-1, is DTGVSQNPRHKITKRGQNVTFRCDPISEHNRLYWYRQTLGQGPEFLTYFQNEAQLEKSRLLSDRFSAERPKGSFSTLEIQRTEQGDSAMYLCASSWTSGRGDEQFFGPGTRLTVL.

The chain has TRBV7-3 and TRBJ1-1; 7 bases match TRBD1. Germline values: CDR1 SGHTA, CDR2 FQGTGA. Trimming took 6 bases from V and 4 from J; bases not matched to a gene: 8. The CDR3 has 14 amino acids. In DNA form, the CDR3 reads TGTGCCAGCAGATCCGACAGGGTGAGCACTGAAGCTTTCTTT. Translation gives CASRSDRVSTEAFF. Full variable domain (outside the CDR3, taken from reference TRBV7-3 and TRBJ1-1): GAGVSQTPSNKVTEKGKYVELRCDPISGHTALYWYRQSLGQGPEFLIYFQGTGAADDSGLPNDRFFAVRPEGSVSTLKIQRTERGDSAVYLCASRSDRVSTEAFFGQGTRLTVV.

The sample holds a few counts of this clone. CDR3 DNA sequence: TGTGCCGGAGGTAGGAGCGACGAGCAGTACTTC. Protein: CAGGRSDEQYF. The chain combines TRBV6-5 with TRBJ2-7; TRBD2 is a possible D gene (5 bases). This CDR3 has 11 residues. Deletions cut 11 bases from V and 5 bases from J, with 13 bases between. Looked up from germline, CDR1 is MNHEY and CDR2 is SVGAGI.

This chain uses TRBV21-1 with TRBJ2-1; the DNA was not used to check the table's D call, TRBD1. TRBV21-1 is labeled a pseudogene. The CDR3 has 15 residues. DNA for the CDR3: TGTGCCAGCAGCGAACAGGTCCTCATCCACAATGAGCAGTTCTTC. This translates into CASSEQVLIHNEQFF.

This rearrangement joins TRBV5-4 to TRBJ1-5; D is undetermined. Trimming took 0 bases from V and 7 from J, leaving 8 bases between them. From germline, CDR1 is SGHNT and CDR2 YYREEE (reference sequence). CDR3 length equals 13 residues. The CDR3 nucleotides are TGTGCCAGCAGCTTGGAAACGGGGCAGCCCCAGCATTTT. Residues: CASSLETGQPQHF.

The rearrangement joins TRBV2 to TRBJ2-7; D is perhaps TRBD1 (5 bases). Per germline, CDR1 SNHLY and CDR2 FYNNEI. Trimming removed 8 bases at V and 6 bases at J, with 14 bases between. The CDR3 has 12 residues. The CDR3 reads CASAAGSGEQYF. As DNA, the CDR3 is TGTGCCAGCGCTGCAGGGTCGGGCGAGCAGTACTTC.

The chain joins TRBV28 to TRBJ2-7; maybe TRBD1 (6 bases). This CDR3 has 17 amino acids. Trimming cost V 4 bases and J 1 base, with 20 bases left between them. Germline-derived CDR1 and CDR2 are MDHEN and SYDVKM. CDR3 region: CASSSSGLSQGSYEQYF. CDR3 bases: TGTGCCAGCAGTTCATCGGGGCTCTCTCAGGGGTCCTACGAGCAGTACTTC.

The J gene is TRBJ2-7, the V gene TRBV7-8; D is possibly TRBD2 (5 bases). Trimming cost V 2 bases and J 7 bases, with 15 bases left between them. The germline V gene encodes CDR1 SGHVS and CDR2 FQNEAQ. The CDR3 has 14 residues. The CDR3 reads CASSLNHGVEEQYF. The CDR3 DNA sequence: TGTGCCAGCAGCTTAAATCACGGGGTTGAGGAGCAGTACTTC.

The rearrangement links TRBV19 to TRBJ1-2; D is uncertain. V lost 2 bases to trimming and J lost 8 bases, with 12 bases between them. CDR1 and CDR2 (germline): LNHDA, SQIVND (reference sequence). The CDR3 spans 13 residues. The CDR3 reads CASSIRGGDGYTF. CDR3 in DNA: TGTGCCAGTAGTATACGAGGCGGCGACGGCTACACCTTC.